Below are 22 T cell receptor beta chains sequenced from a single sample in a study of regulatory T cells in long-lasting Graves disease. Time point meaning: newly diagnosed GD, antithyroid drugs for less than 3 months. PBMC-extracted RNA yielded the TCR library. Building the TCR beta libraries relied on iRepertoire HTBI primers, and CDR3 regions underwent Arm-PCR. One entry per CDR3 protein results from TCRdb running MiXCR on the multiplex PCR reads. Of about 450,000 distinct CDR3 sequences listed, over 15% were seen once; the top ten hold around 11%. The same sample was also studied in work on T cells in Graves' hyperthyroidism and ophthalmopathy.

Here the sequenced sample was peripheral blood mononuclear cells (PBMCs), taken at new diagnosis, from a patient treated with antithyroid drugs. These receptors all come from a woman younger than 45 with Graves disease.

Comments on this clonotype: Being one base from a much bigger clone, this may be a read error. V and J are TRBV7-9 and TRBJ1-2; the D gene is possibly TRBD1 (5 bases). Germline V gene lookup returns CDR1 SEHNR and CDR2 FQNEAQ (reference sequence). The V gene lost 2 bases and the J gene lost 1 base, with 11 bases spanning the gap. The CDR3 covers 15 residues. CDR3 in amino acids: CASSLSNRFNYGYTF. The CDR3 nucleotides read TGTGCCAGCAGCTTATCCAACAGGTTTAACTATGGCTACACCTTC.

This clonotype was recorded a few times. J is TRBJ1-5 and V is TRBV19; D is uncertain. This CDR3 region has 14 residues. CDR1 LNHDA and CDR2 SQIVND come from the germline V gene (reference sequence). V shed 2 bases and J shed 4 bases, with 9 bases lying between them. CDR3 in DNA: TGTGCCAGTAGTATAACTCGCCCTAATCAGCCCCAGCATTTT. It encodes CASSITRPNQPQHF. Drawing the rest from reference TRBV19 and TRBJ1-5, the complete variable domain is DGGITQSPKYLFRKEGQNVTLSCEQNLNHDAMYWYRQDPGQGLRLIYYSQIVNDFQKGDIAEGYSVSREKKESFPLTVTSAQKNPTAFYLCASSITRPNQPQHFGDGTRLSIL.

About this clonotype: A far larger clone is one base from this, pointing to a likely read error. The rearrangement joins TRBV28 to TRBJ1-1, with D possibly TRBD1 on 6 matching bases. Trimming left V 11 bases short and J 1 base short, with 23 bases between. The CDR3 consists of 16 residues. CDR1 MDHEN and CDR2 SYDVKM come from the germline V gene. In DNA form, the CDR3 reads TGTGCCGGCTCCCCCCGGGGCAGGGGTTCGAACACTGAAGCTTTCTTT. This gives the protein CAGSPRGRGSNTEAFF.

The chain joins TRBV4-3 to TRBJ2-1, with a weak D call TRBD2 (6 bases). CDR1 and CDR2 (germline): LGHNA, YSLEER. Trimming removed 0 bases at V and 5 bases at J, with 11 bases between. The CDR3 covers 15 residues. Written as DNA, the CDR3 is TGCGCCAGCAGCCAAGAAGGGACTGGGAACAATGAGCAGTTCTTC. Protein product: CASSQEGTGNNEQFF.

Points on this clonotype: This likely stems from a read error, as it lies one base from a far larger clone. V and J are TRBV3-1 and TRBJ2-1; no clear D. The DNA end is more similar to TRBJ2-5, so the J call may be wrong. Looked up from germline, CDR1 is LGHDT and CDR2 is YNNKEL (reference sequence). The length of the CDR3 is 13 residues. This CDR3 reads CASSNSGLDTQYF. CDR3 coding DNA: TGTGCCAGCAGCAACTCAGGTCTGGATACCCAGTACTTC.

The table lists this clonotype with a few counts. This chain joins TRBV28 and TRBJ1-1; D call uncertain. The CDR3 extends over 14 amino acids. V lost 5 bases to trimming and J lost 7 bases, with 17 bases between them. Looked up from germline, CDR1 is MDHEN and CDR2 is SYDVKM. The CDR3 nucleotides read TGTGCCAGCAGTCTCGTGGGCCCACAAATTGAAGCTTTCTTT. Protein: CASSLVGPQIEAFF.

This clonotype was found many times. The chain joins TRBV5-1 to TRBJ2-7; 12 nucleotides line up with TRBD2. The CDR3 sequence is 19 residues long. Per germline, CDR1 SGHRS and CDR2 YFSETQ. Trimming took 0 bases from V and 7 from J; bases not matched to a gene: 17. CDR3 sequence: CASSLVGLAGFLLLGEQYF. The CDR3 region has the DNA TGCGCCAGCAGCTTGGTCGGACTAGCGGGGTTTCTGCTACTAGGGGAGCAGTACTTC.

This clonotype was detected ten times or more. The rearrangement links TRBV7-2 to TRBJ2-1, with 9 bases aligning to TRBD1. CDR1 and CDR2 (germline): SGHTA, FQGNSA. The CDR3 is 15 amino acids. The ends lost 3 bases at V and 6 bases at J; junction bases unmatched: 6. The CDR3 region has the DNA TGTGCCAGCAGCTTTCCGGGACAGGGAAGCAATGAGCAGTTCTTC. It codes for CASSFPGQGSNEQFF.

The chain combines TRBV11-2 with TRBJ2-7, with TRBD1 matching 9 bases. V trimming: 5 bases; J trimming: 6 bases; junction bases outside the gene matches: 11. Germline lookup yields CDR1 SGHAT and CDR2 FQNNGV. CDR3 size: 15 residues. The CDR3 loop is CASSPGTGLGGEQYF. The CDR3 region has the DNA TGTGCCAGCAGCCCCGGGACAGGGCTGGGAGGCGAGCAGTACTTC.

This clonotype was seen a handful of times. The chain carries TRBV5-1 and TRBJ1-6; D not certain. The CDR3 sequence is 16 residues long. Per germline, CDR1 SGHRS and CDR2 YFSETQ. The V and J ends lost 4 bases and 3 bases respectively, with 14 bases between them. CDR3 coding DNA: TGCGCCAGCAGCGCAGCCCTGGCAAGCTATAATTCACCCCTCCACTTT. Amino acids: CASSAALASYNSPLHF.

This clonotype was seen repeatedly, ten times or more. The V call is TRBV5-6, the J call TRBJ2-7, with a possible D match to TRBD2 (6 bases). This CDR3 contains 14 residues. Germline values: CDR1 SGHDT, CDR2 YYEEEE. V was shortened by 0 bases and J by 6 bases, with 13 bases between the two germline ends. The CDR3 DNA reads TGTGCCAGCAGCTTGGATCCAGGGAGGAGCGAGCAGTACTTC. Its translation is CASSLDPGRSEQYF.

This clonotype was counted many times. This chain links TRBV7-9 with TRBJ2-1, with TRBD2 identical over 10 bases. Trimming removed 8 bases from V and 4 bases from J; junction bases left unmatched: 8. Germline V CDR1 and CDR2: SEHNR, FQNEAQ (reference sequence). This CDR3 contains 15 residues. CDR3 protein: CASGRVAGGYNEQFF. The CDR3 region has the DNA TGTGCCAGCGGTCGCGTAGCGGGAGGATACAATGAGCAGTTCTTC.

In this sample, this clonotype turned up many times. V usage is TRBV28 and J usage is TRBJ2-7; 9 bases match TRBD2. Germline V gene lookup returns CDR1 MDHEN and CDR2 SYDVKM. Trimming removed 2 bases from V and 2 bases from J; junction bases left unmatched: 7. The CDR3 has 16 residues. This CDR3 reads CASSLLLPSGAYEQYF. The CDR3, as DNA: TGTGCCAGCAGTTTACTGTTGCCTAGCGGGGCCTACGAGCAGTACTTC. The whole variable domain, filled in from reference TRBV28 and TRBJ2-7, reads DVKVTQSSRYLVKRTGEKVFLECVQDMDHENMFWYRQDPGLGLRLIYFSYDVKMKEKGDIPEGYSVSREKKERFSLILESASTNQTSMYLCASSLLLPSGAYEQYFGPGTRLTVT.

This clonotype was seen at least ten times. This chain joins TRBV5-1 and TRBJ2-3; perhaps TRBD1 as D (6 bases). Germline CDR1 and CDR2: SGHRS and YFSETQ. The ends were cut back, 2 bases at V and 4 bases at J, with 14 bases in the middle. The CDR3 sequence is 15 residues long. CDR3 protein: CASSLGGNLPDTQYF. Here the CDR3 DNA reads TGCGCCAGCAGCTTAGGGGGTAACCTCCCAGATACGCAGTATTTT.

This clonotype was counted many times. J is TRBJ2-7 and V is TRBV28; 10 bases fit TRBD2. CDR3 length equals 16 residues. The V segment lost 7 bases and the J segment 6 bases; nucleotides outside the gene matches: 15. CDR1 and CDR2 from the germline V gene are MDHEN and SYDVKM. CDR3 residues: CASTRTSGVPSGEQYF. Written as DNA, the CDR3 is TGTGCCAGCACCAGGACTAGCGGAGTTCCCTCGGGCGAGCAGTACTTC. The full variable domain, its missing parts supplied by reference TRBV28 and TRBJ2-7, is DVKVTQSSRYLVKRTGEKVFLECVQDMDHENMFWYRQDPGLGLRLIYFSYDVKMKEKGDIPEGYSVSREKKERFSLILESASTNQTSMYLCASTRTSGVPSGEQYFGPGTRLTVT.

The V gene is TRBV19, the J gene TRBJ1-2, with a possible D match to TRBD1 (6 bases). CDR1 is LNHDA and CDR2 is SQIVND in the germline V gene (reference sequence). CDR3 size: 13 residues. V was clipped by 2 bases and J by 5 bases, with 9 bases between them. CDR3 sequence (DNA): TGTGCCAGTAGTATAAATGGACAGTATGGCTACACCTTC. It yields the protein CASSINGQYGYTF.

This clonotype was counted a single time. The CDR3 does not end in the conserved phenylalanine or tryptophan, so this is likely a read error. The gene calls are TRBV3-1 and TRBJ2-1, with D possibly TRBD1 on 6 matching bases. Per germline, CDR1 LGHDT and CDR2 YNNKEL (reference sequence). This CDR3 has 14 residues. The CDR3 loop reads CASSQVGGRGEQFL. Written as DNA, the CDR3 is TGTGCTAGCAGCCAAGTTGGGGGCCGGGGTGAGCAGTTCCTC.

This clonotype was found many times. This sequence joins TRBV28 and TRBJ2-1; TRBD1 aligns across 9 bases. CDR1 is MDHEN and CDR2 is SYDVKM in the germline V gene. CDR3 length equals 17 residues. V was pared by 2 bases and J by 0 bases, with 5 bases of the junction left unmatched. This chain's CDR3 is CASSLGGTGSSYNEQFF. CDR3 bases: TGTGCCAGCAGTTTAGGGGGGACAGGGAGCTCCTACAATGAGCAGTTCTTC.

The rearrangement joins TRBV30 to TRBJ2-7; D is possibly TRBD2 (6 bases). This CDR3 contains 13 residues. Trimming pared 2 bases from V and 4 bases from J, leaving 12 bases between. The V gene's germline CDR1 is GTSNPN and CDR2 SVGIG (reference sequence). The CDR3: CAWSNGRGYEQYF. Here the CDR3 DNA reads TGTGCCTGGAGTAACGGGAGAGGATACGAGCAGTACTTC.

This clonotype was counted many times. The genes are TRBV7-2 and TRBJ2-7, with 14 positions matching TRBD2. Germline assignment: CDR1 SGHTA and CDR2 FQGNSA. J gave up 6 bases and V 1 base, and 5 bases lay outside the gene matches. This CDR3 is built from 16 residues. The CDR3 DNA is TGTGCCAGCAGCTTAGAGGGACTAGCGGGAGCCCTCGAGCAGTACTTC. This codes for CASSLEGLAGALEQYF.

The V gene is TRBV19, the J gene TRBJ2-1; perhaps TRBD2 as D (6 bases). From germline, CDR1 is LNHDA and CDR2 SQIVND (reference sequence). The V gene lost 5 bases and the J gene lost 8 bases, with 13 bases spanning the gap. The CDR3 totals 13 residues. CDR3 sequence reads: CASSGGMTDEQFF. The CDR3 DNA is TGTGCCAGTAGTGGAGGGATGACGGATGAGCAGTTCTTC.

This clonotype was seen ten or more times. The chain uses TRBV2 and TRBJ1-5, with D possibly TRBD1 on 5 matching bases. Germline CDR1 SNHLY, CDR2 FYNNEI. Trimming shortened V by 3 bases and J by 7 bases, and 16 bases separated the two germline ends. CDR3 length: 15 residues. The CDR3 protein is CASSEGGGKGQPQHF. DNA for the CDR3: TGTGCCAGCAGTGAGGGGGGGGGGAAAGGCCAGCCCCAGCATTTT. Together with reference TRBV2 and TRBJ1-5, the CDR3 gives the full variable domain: EPEVTQTPSHQVTQMGQEVILRCVPISNHLYFYWYRQILGQKVEFLVSFYNNEISEKSEIFDDQFSVERPDGSNFTLKIRSTKLEDSAMYFCASSEGGGKGQPQHFGDGTRLSIL.